Following are 28 T cell receptor beta chains from one sample sequenced in a study of spatial heterogeneity in lung cancer. Study outcomes and limitations: Expanded alpha and beta TCR counts within tumors tracked tumor mutation counts.

Sample time point: sample taken at primary tumor resection. No antigens are known for them. TCRdb itself ran the 5' RACE reads through MiXCR, one entry per CDR3 protein. The table shows 15,000 to 20,000 distinct CDR3 sequences, with over 7% occurring only once. The specimen comprised lung tumor tissue, sampled at surgery. The receptors were sampled from a female donor with early-stage non-small cell lung cancer.

At least ten counts were recorded for this clonotype. The J gene is TRBJ1-1, the V gene TRBV11-2, with 7 positions matching TRBD1. V dropped 1 base and J dropped 11; count of bases not matched to a gene: 7. The germline gives CDR1 SGHAT, CDR2 FQNNGV. There are 13 residues in the CDR3. The CDR3 sequence is CASSLAGTARAFF. CDR3 sequence (DNA): TGTGCCAGCAGCTTAGCCGGGACAGCCCGGGCTTTCTTT.

This clonotype occurred many times. The J gene is TRBJ2-1, the V gene TRBV5-5, with D perhaps being TRBD1 or TRBD2 (5 bases each). There are 17 residues in the CDR3. V dropped 4 bases and J dropped 4 bases, with 21 bases sitting between them. In germline, CDR1 is SGHKS, CDR2 YYEKEE (reference sequence). The CDR3 region is CASSRGPGRAGYNEQFF. The CDR3 DNA reads as TGTGCCAGCAGCAGGGGACCCGGACGGGCCGGGTACAATGAGCAGTTCTTC.

CDR3 bases: TGTGCCAGCAGCGGTGGGAAGCAGTACTTC. Its protein is CASSGGKQYF. The chain employs TRBV7-9 and TRBJ2-7; no definite D call. The germline V and J ends were trimmed by 5 bases and 8 bases, with 7 bases remaining between them. In germline, CDR1 is SEHNR, CDR2 FQNEAQ (reference sequence). This CDR3 contains 10 residues. Drawing the rest from reference TRBV7-9 and TRBJ2-7, the complete variable domain is DTGVSQNPRHKITKRGQNVTFRCDPISEHNRLYWYRQTLGQGPEFLTYFQNEAQLEKSRLLSDRFSAERPKGSFSTLEIQRTEQGDSAMYLCASSGGKQYFGPGTRLTVT.

This clonotype was detected ten times or more. V gene TRBV4-2 combines with J gene TRBJ2-1; 9 bases fit TRBD2. V trimming: 1 base; J trimming: 3 bases; junction bases outside the gene matches: 4. The CDR3 runs to 16 residues. Germline V gene data show CDR1 as LGHNA and CDR2 as YNFKEQ. This chain's CDR3 is CASSQVLAGYYNEQFF. The DNA of the CDR3 is TGTGCCAGCAGCCAAGTCCTAGCGGGGTACTACAATGAGCAGTTCTTC.

This clonotype was detected ten times or more. The rearrangement joins TRBV5-1 to TRBJ1-1, with D possibly TRBD1 on 6 matching bases. CDR1 and CDR2 from the germline V gene are SGHRS and YFSETQ. V was shortened by 5 bases and J by 1 base, with 21 bases between the two germline ends. The CDR3 totals 17 residues. CDR3: CASRITGMGGRNTEAFF. The CDR3 coding sequence is TGCGCCAGCAGGATTACAGGGATGGGGGGCCGGAACACTGAAGCTTTCTTT.

This clonotype was counted many times. This chain connects TRBV19 to TRBJ1-2; D is perhaps TRBD1 (5 bases). Germline lookup yields CDR1 LNHDA and CDR2 SQIVND (reference sequence). The CDR3 consists of 16 residues. With 8 bases removed from V and 0 bases from J, the gap between germline ends came to 19 bases. CDR3 coding DNA: TGTGCCAGTTTATCTACTCCGGGACGTACTAACTATGGCTACACCTTC. Its protein is CASLSTPGRTNYGYTF.

This clonotype was detected ten times or more. The chain combines TRBV20-1 with TRBJ1-2; D perhaps matches TRBD1 (6 bases). The germline V gene encodes CDR1 DFQATT and CDR2 SNEGSKA (reference sequence). The V gene lost 0 bases and the J gene lost 4 bases, with 18 bases spanning the gap. The CDR3 is 16 residues long. For the CDR3, the DNA is TGCAGTGCTAGAGATAGTCGCAGGGGAGAGGCCTATGGCTACACCTTC. Translation: CSARDSRRGEAYGYTF.

The rearrangement joins TRBV3-1 to TRBJ1-1; possibly TRBD1 for D (6 bases). Germline V gives CDR1 LGHDT, CDR2 YNNKEL (reference sequence). This CDR3 is 13 amino acids long. V lost 4 bases, J lost 5 bases, and 11 bases lay in between. CDR3 nucleotides: TGTGCCAGCAGCCTGGGGGCAGGTACTGAAGCTTTCTTT. Amino acid sequence: CASSLGAGTEAFF.

This CDR3 reads CASSPREDGVYEQYF. The DNA for the CDR3 is TGTGCCAGCAGCCCGCGGGAGGACGGGGTCTACGAGCAGTACTTC. The chain carries TRBV7-8 and TRBJ2-7, with 8 positions matching TRBD2. The CDR3 consists of 15 residues. V dropped 5 bases and J dropped 3; count of bases not matched to a gene: 9. Germline assignment: CDR1 SGHVS and CDR2 FQNEAQ.

In this sample, this clonotype turned up a few times. The chain joins TRBV6-2 or TRBV6-3 to TRBJ2-3; D is tentatively TRBD1 or TRBD2 (6 bases each). Germline V gene sequence: CDR1 MNHEY, CDR2 SVGEGT. V was clipped by 6 bases and J by 4 bases, with 14 bases between them. The CDR3 consists of 14 residues. CDR3 coding DNA: TGTGCCAGCAGCCCCGCCGGGGGCGCAGATACGCAGTATTTT. Amino acid sequence: CASSPAGGADTQYF.

This clonotype has more than one count but fewer than ten. The chain couples TRBV6-5 to TRBJ1-1; tentatively, D is TRBD1 (6 bases). Trimming shortened V by 0 bases and J by 1 base, and 9 bases separated the two germline ends. The germline V gene encodes CDR1 MNHEY and CDR2 SVGAGI. The CDR3 extends over 15 amino acids. The CDR3 region has the DNA TGTGCCAGCAGTTACTCGGGACATAGGAACACTGAAGCTTTCTTT. Amino acid sequence: CASSYSGHRNTEAFF.

This clonotype was counted ten times or more. This sequence joins TRBV24-1 and TRBJ2-7; D ambiguous. Trimming stripped 9 bases from V and 1 base from J, with 18 bases between. CDR3 length: 15 residues. CDR1 KGHDR and CDR2 SFDVKD come from the germline V gene. CDR3 loop: CATLALSNSSYEQYF. CDR3 nucleotide sequence: TGTGCCACCCTGGCTCTGTCGAACTCATCCTACGAGCAGTACTTC.

In its sample, this clonotype was seen many times. V usage is TRBV12-3 or TRBV12-4 and J usage is TRBJ1-5; D call uncertain. Trimming pared 3 bases from V and 2 bases from J, leaving 8 bases between. The CDR3 loop spans 14 amino acids. The CDR3 nucleotides are TGTGCCAGCAGTTTCTCCGGGGGCAATCAGCCCCAGCATTTT. Its translation: CASSFSGGNQPQHF.

V and J are TRBV18 and TRBJ1-3, with D uncertain. Between the trimmed V and J ends, which lost 5 bases and 6 bases, there was a span of 11 bases. There are 13 residues in the CDR3. The germline V gene encodes CDR1 KGHSH and CDR2 LQKENI. Here the CDR3 DNA reads TGTGCCAGCTCATTAGATGCGGTAAACACCATATATTTT. Protein product: CASSLDAVNTIYF.

This clonotype is medium-sized within its sample. V is TRBV29-1 and J is TRBJ2-1; TRBD2 aligns across 8 bases. CDR1 is SQVTM, CDR2 ANQGSEA, per germline. The V and J ends lost 7 bases and 12 bases, in that order; junction bases with no gene match: 14. The CDR3 extends over 13 amino acids. CDR3 nucleotide sequence: TGCAGCGCCGAGCGGGGGAAGGTAGCGGGGCAGTTCTTC. Its protein product is CSAERGKVAGQFF.

In its sample, this clonotype was seen many times. This rearrangement joins TRBV7-3 to TRBJ1-1, with no clear D. V lost 5 bases to trimming and J lost 7 bases, with 14 bases between them. The CDR3 covers 13 residues. In germline, CDR1 is SGHTA, CDR2 FQGTGA. The CDR3 loop reads CASSLSPSLEAFF. CDR3 sequence (DNA): TGTGCCAGCAGCCTGAGTCCCTCCCTTGAAGCTTTCTTT.

This clonotype was seen ten or more times. CDR3 sequence reads: CSARDPRQGNKAFF. In DNA form, the CDR3 reads TGCAGTGCTAGAGATCCCAGACAGGGAAACAAAGCTTTCTTT. This chain connects TRBV20-1 to TRBJ1-1, with 7 positions matching TRBD1. Trimming removed 0 bases from V and 9 bases from J; junction bases left unmatched: 10. Germline lookup yields CDR1 DFQATT and CDR2 SNEGSKA (reference sequence). The CDR3 loop spans 14 amino acids.

The chain is built from TRBV20-1 and TRBJ2-3; 10 nucleotides line up with TRBD2. Germline-derived CDR1 and CDR2 are DFQATT and SNEGSKA (reference sequence). The junction had 5 bases not matched to a gene; V was cut back by 2 bases and J by 6 bases. The CDR3 is 14 amino acids. The CDR3 loop reads CSARLAGAGDTQYF. In DNA form, the CDR3 reads TGCAGTGCTAGACTAGCGGGAGCAGGGGATACGCAGTATTTT.

This clonotype came up a few times. This chain connects TRBV29-1 to TRBJ2-3, with 9 bases that match TRBD2. In germline, CDR1 is SQVTM, CDR2 ANQGSEA. With V trimmed by 4 bases and J by 7 bases, 3 bases remained unmatched. The CDR3 extends over 12 amino acids. CDR3 bases: TGCAGCGTTGTTAGCGGGGGAAATACGCAGTATTTT. It yields the protein CSVVSGGNTQYF.

This clonotype has ten or more counts. This chain joins TRBV6-2 or TRBV6-3 and TRBJ1-5; D is uncertain. The germline V gene encodes CDR1 MNHEY and CDR2 SVGEGT. Trimming took 2 bases from V and 3 from J, leaving 5 bases between them. This CDR3 is 13 amino acids long. CDR3 in DNA: TGTGCCAGCAGTTACGCAGACAATCAGCCCCAGCATTTT. This sequence encodes CASSYADNQPQHF.

By share, this clonotype counts as medium-sized. This chain connects TRBV5-1 to TRBJ1-1; D possibly corresponds to TRBD1 (5 bases). The CDR3 sequence is 15 residues long. CDR1 is SGHRS, CDR2 YFSETQ, per germline. V was shortened by 3 bases and J by 1 base, with 13 bases between the two germline ends. The CDR3 sequence: CASSSRGRTNTEAFF. CDR3 DNA sequence: TGCGCCAGCAGCTCGAGGGGCCGGACGAACACTGAAGCTTTCTTT.

This clonotype was observed at least ten times. The chain carries TRBV4-2 and TRBJ1-4; tentatively, D is TRBD1 (5 bases). The CDR3 length is 15 residues. Trimming pared 0 bases from V and 5 bases from J, leaving 10 bases between. The germline V gene has CDR1 LGHNA and CDR2 YNFKEQ. As DNA, the CDR3 is TGTGCCAGCAGCCAAGATCTGGCAGGGAATGAAAAACTGTTTTTT. Its translation is CASSQDLAGNEKLFF.

V is TRBV29-1 and J is TRBJ1-1; TRBD1 matches at 8 bases. Unmatched junction bases numbered 3, after V lost 3 bases and J lost 3 bases. The germline gives CDR1 SQVTM, CDR2 ANQGSEA. This CDR3 contains 13 residues. As DNA, the CDR3 is TGCAGCGTTGAGTCACAGGGGGACACTGAAGCTTTCTTT. This codes for CSVESQGDTEAFF.

The sample holds a few counts of this clonotype. V gene TRBV7-3 combines with J gene TRBJ2-5; 10 bases match TRBD2. The J segment lost 4 bases and the V segment lost 1 base, leaving 6 bases of the junction unmatched. CDR1 is SGHTA and CDR2 is FQGTGA in the germline V gene. The CDR3 runs 16 residues. The CDR3 spells CASSLRLAGVSETQYF. The CDR3 coding sequence is TGTGCCAGCAGCTTAAGGCTAGCGGGGGTCTCAGAGACCCAGTACTTC.

There are many counts of this clonotype. V and J are TRBV5-1 and TRBJ1-3; D is undetermined. The CDR3 sequence is 15 residues long. Trimming stripped 4 bases from V and 0 bases from J, with 11 bases between. Germline loops: CDR1 SGHRS, CDR2 YFSETQ. CDR3 bases: TGCGCCAGCAGCCCACAGCGTAACTCTGGAAACACCATATATTTT. It specifies CASSPQRNSGNTIYF.

This clonotype has ten or more counts. V and J are TRBV27 and TRBJ2-1; D is possibly TRBD1 (6 bases). CDR1 is MNHEY, CDR2 SMNVEV, per germline (reference sequence). V lost 6 bases and J 8 bases, leaving 23 bases between the germline ends. CDR3 length: 16 amino acids. This CDR3 is CASRSPQNSEGDEQFF. CDR3 nucleotides: TGTGCCAGCAGATCCCCTCAGAACAGCGAGGGGGATGAGCAGTTCTTC.

This clonotype showed up many times. J is TRBJ2-7 and V is TRBV2; D is perhaps TRBD2 (5 bases). Looked up from germline, CDR1 is SNHLY and CDR2 is FYNNEI. This CDR3 is built from 13 residues. Trimming took 6 bases from V and 0 from J, leaving 9 bases between them. For the CDR3, the DNA is TGTGCCAGCAGGCCGGGGAGCTCCTACGAGCAGTACTTC. Translation gives CASRPGSSYEQYF.

This chain joins TRBV28 and TRBJ2-5; 9 bases line up with TRBD2. Germline V gives CDR1 MDHEN, CDR2 SYDVKM. V shed 7 bases, J shed 0 bases, and the junction held 12 bases outside the gene matches. CDR3 length: 17 residues. DNA for the CDR3: TGTGCCAGCACCCCCCCCGGACTAGCGAGGTACCAAGAGACCCAGTACTTC. As protein: CASTPPGLARYQETQYF.